The 27 T cell receptor beta chains given below trace back to one sample, sequenced in a study of cytomegalovirus exposure and HLA in healthy donors. The PCR was carried out with 60 Vbeta primers and 13 Jbeta primers. The repertoire was sequenced with immunoSEQ multiplex PCR; TCRdb's copy has only in-frame clones and lacks some. Among some 130,000 clones listed, roughly four fifths were seen once. The sequenced sample was PBMCs. Receptors originate from a man aged 25-45 years in good health and CMV-seronegative.

This clone was counted only a few times. The genes are TRBV5-8 and TRBJ2-5; 12 nucleotides match TRBD2. The V and J ends lost 5 bases and 5 bases, in that order; junction bases with no gene match: 16. CDR1 is SGHTS, CDR2 YDEGEE, per germline. The CDR3 runs to 18 residues. Here the CDR3 DNA reads TGTGCCAGCAGAAAGGGACTAGCGGGCCTCTCCCAAGGGGAGACCCAGTACTTC. It translates to CASRKGLAGLSQGETQYF.

This clone turned up a few times. The rearrangement links TRBV7-8 to TRBJ2-7, with 9 bases that match TRBD2. V was pared by 5 bases and J by 3 bases, with 2 bases of the junction left unmatched. The CDR3 extends over 13 amino acids. Germline CDR1 is SGHVS and CDR2 is FQNEAQ. The CDR3 spells CASSETSGYEQYF. The CDR3 DNA sequence: TGTGCCAGCAGCGAGACTAGCGGCTACGAGCAGTACTTC.

This clone has only a few counts. This chain links TRBV5-4 with TRBJ1-4, with 9 bases aligning to TRBD1. Looked up from germline, CDR1 is SGHNT and CDR2 is YYREEE (reference sequence). This CDR3 comprises 17 residues. Trimming at V came to 4 bases and at J to 1 base, leaving 8 bases not matched to a gene. This CDR3 reads CASSPGGQGVTNEKLFF. CDR3 nucleotides: TGTGCCAGCAGCCCTGGGGGACAGGGTGTAACTAATGAAAAACTGTTTTTT.

Note on this clone: This CDR3 is missing its conserved last phenylalanine or tryptophan, likely due to a read error. The limits of the CDR3 on the DNA are not certain, so only TCRdb's listed CDR3 is given. The chain joins TRBV19 to TRBJ2-3; the table's D call of TRBD1 was not tested on the DNA. The germline V gene encodes CDR1 LNHDA and CDR2 SQIVND (reference sequence). The CDR3 extends over 9 residues, inclusive of both ends. CDR3 sequence: CASSTGFGA.

V is TRBV30 and J is TRBJ2-7; perhaps TRBD1 as D (6 bases). Germline V gene sequence: CDR1 GTSNPN, CDR2 SVGIG (reference sequence). Trimming stripped 3 bases from V and 4 bases from J, with 10 bases between. This CDR3 has 12 residues. The CDR3 coding sequence is TGTGCCTGGAGGCTGACAGGATACGAGCAGTACTTC. This sequence encodes CAWRLTGYEQYF. Based on the CDR3 plus reference TRBV30 and TRBJ2-7, the full variable domain is SQTIHQWPATLVQPVGSPLSLECTVEGTSNPNLYWYRQAAGRGLQLLFYSVGIGQISSEVPQNLSASRPQDRQFILSSKKLLLSDSGFYLCAWRLTGYEQYFGPGTRLTVT.

A remark on this clone: Within the sample, other DNA sequences also encode this same CDR3. The V gene is TRBV2, the J gene TRBJ1-2; a possible D gene is TRBD1 (6 bases). The CDR3 loop spans 14 amino acids. The V end lost 3 bases, the J end lost 8 bases, and 16 bases lay between the germline ends. The germline V gene has CDR1 SNHLY and CDR2 FYNNEI. CDR3: CASSDSTGKGGYTF. CDR3 nucleotides: TGTGCCAGCAGTGACAGTACAGGGAAAGGAGGCTACACCTTC.

The sample holds one count of this clone. The chain uses TRBV5-8 and TRBJ1-2, with 7 bases identical to TRBD1. Germline V gene data show CDR1 as SGHTS and CDR2 as YDEGEE. The CDR3 runs 13 residues. Germline trimming cut 4 bases from V and 3 bases from J; bases unmatched to any gene: 3. The CDR3 reads CASSPGQYYGYTF. The DNA for the CDR3 is TGTGCCAGCAGCCCGGGACAGTACTATGGCTACACCTTC.

The chain links TRBV6-6 to TRBJ1-2, with 9 bases fitting TRBD1. J was trimmed by 2 bases and V by 3 bases; bases with no gene match: 1. Germline V gene data show CDR1 as MNHNY and CDR2 as SVGAGI (reference sequence). This CDR3 has 14 amino acids. The CDR3, as DNA: TGTGCCAGCAGTTATGACAGGGGGAACTATGGCTACACCTTC. Translation: CASSYDRGNYGYTF.

The count of this clone is one. The DNA of the CDR3 is TGCGCCAGCAGCCAAGACCGCATCGACAGGGGTGGCTACACCTTC. Translation gives CASSQDRIDRGGYTF. The gene calls are TRBV4-1 and TRBJ1-2, with 8 bases identical to TRBD1. Germline V gene sequence: CDR1 MGHRA, CDR2 YSYEKL. J lost 7 bases, V lost 0 bases, and 7 bases had no gene match. This CDR3 has 15 residues.

The table lists this clone with a few counts. The V gene is TRBV7-9, the J gene TRBJ1-1; D gene ambiguous. The CDR3 totals 12 residues. Looked up from germline, CDR1 is SEHNR and CDR2 is FQNEAQ (reference sequence). The ends were cut back, 2 bases at V and 6 bases at J, with 7 bases in the middle. The CDR3 here is CASSLFRSEAFF. CDR3 bases: TGTGCCAGCAGCTTATTCCGTTCTGAAGCTTTCTTT. The variable domain in full, with the rest retrieved from reference TRBV7-9 and TRBJ1-1, is DTGVSQNPRHKITKRGQNVTFRCDPISEHNRLYWYRQTLGQGPEFLTYFQNEAQLEKSRLLSDRFSAERPKGSFSTLEIQRTEQGDSAMYLCASSLFRSEAFFGQGTRLTVV.

The V and J genes are TRBV30 and TRBJ2-3; no clear D gene. Looked up from germline, CDR1 is GTSNPN and CDR2 is SVGIG (reference sequence). The V gene lost 0 bases and the J gene lost 5 bases, with 3 bases spanning the gap. This CDR3 has 11 amino acids. The CDR3 reads CAWSVQDTQYF. CDR3 nucleotide sequence: TGTGCCTGGAGTGTTCAAGATACGCAGTATTTT.

The chain carries TRBV5-6 and TRBJ2-6; no clear D. The germline CDR1 and CDR2 sequences are SGHDT and YYEEEE. The CDR3 is made up of 15 amino acids. V dropped 7 bases and J dropped 0 bases, with 11 bases sitting between them. The CDR3 nucleotides are TGTGCCAGCCGTACTGTTAGCTCTGGGGCCAACGTCCTGACTTTC. Its translation: CASRTVSSGANVLTF.

This clone was found once. V gene TRBV13 combines with J gene TRBJ2-7; 7 bases agree with TRBD1. This CDR3 comprises 14 residues. Germline values: CDR1 PRHDT, CDR2 FYEKMQ (reference sequence). Trimming removed 6 bases from V and 1 base from J; junction bases left unmatched: 6. The CDR3 here is CASSRRQGSYEQYF. The CDR3 bases are TGTGCCAGCAGTCGCCGACAGGGATCCTACGAGCAGTACTTC.

CDR3: CASSFETGWGHEQYF. The CDR3 region has the DNA TGTGCCAGCAGCTTTGAGACAGGGTGGGGTCACGAGCAGTACTTC. V and J are TRBV7-9 and TRBJ2-7, with 7 bases identical to TRBD1. Germline CDR1 SEHNR, CDR2 FQNEAQ (reference sequence). Trimming cost V 3 bases and J 5 bases; bases outside gene matches: 10. This CDR3 has 15 residues.

V gene TRBV28 combines with J gene TRBJ1-5; TRBD1 matches at 8 bases. CDR1 is MDHEN, CDR2 SYDVKM, per germline. The CDR3 length is 15 residues. V was clipped by 6 bases and J by 0 bases; unmatched bases: 4. The CDR3 spells CASRETGDSNQPQHF. In nucleotides, the CDR3 is TGTGCCAGCAGAGAGACAGGGGATAGCAATCAGCCCCAGCATTTT.

DNA for the CDR3: TGTGCCAGCAGTGAAAGTAAGGGGACAGGACAAGAGACCCAGTACTTC. It encodes CASSESKGTGQETQYF. The genes are TRBV6-1 and TRBJ2-5, with 8 nucleotides matching TRBD1. CDR3 size: 16 residues. V gave up 2 bases and J gave up 2 bases; unmatched junction bases: 7. CDR1 is MNHNS and CDR2 is SASEGT in the germline V gene.

This chain uses TRBV6-5 with TRBJ1-2; 7 bases agree with TRBD1. The ends lost 6 bases at V and 8 bases at J; junction bases unmatched: 9. CDR1 MNHEY and CDR2 SVGAGI come from the germline V gene. The CDR3 length is 13 residues. DNA for the CDR3: TGTGCCAGCAGAGAGACAGGGCCCGGGGGCTACACCTTC. Its translation: CASRETGPGGYTF.

This clone has just a few counts. The chain couples TRBV5-8 to TRBJ2-7; maybe TRBD1 (6 bases). Trimming pared 4 bases from V and 1 base from J, leaving 12 bases between. The CDR3 is 14 residues long. Germline V gene data show CDR1 as SGHTS and CDR2 as YDEGEE. The chain's CDR3 is CASSLDRHSYEQYF. The CDR3 nucleotides are TGTGCCAGCAGCCTAGACAGGCATTCCTACGAGCAGTACTTC.

This chain uses TRBV14 with TRBJ2-5, with TRBD2 matching over 8 bases. Germline CDR1 and CDR2: SGHDN and FVKESK. The CDR3 covers 15 residues. The junction had 9 bases not matched to a gene; V was cut back by 4 bases and J by 5 bases. CDR3 in DNA: TGTGCCAGCAGCCCCCCGCTAGCGGGTGAGGAGACCCAGTACTTC. Translation gives CASSPPLAGEETQYF.

The gene calls are TRBV29-1 and TRBJ2-1; 8 bases are a match to TRBD1. The ends lost 0 bases at V and 3 bases at J; junction bases unmatched: 10. Per germline, CDR1 SQVTM and CDR2 ANQGSEA. This CDR3 is 17 amino acids long. The chain's CDR3 is CSVEDQAGQGNYNEQFF. The CDR3 DNA sequence: TGCAGCGTTGAAGATCAGGCTGGACAGGGTAACTACAATGAGCAGTTCTTC.

The J gene is TRBJ2-7, the V gene TRBV10-1; D might be TRBD2 (5 bases). The CDR3 has 13 residues. In germline, CDR1 is WNHNN, CDR2 SYGVQD (reference sequence). V was clipped by 2 bases and J by 2 bases, with 7 bases between them. CDR3 protein: CASSEGLAYEQYF. The DNA for the CDR3 is TGCGCCAGCAGTGAGGGACTGGCCTACGAGCAGTACTTC.

V usage is TRBV7-9 and J usage is TRBJ1-1, with a weak D call TRBD1 (6 bases). The CDR3 sequence is 12 residues long. Germline lookup yields CDR1 SEHNR and CDR2 FQNEAQ (reference sequence). The ends were cut back, 6 bases at V and 11 bases at J, with 16 bases in the middle. The CDR3 protein is CASSQTQGLAFF. The CDR3, as DNA: TGTGCCAGCAGTCAAACACAGGGTCTGGCTTTCTTT.

The gene calls are TRBV7-9 and TRBJ1-4; TRBD1 is a possible D gene (5 bases). Germline CDR1 and CDR2: SEHNR and FQNEAQ (reference sequence). The CDR3 contains 16 residues. Deletions cut 1 base from V and 7 bases from J, with 16 bases between. DNA for the CDR3: TGTGCCAGCAGCTTAGATGGGGCAGGTCGTGGTGAAAAACTGTTTTTT. It translates to CASSLDGAGRGEKLFF.

Only a few counts were recorded for this clone. This rearrangement joins TRBV19 to TRBJ1-3; tentatively, D is TRBD1 (5 bases). With 5 bases removed from V and 0 bases from J, the gap between germline ends came to 11 bases. In germline, CDR1 is LNHDA, CDR2 SQIVND (reference sequence). CDR3 size: 15 residues. CDR3 nucleotide sequence: TGTGCCAGTAGTGGGGACTCACGCTCTGGAAACACCATATATTTT. Its protein is CASSGDSRSGNTIYF.

The chain recombines TRBV7-9 with TRBJ2-4, with 8 bases aligning to TRBD2. Unmatched junction bases numbered 3, after V lost 5 bases and J lost 12 bases. CDR1 is SEHNR, CDR2 FQNEAQ, per germline (reference sequence). There are 11 residues in the CDR3. The CDR3 loop reads CASSGTSSQYF. For the CDR3, the DNA is TGTGCCAGCAGCGGGACTAGTAGTCAGTACTTC.

J is TRBJ1-2 and V is TRBV29-1; 10 nucleotides match TRBD1. The ends lost 4 bases at V and 9 bases at J; junction bases unmatched: 14. Germline CDR1 and CDR2: SQVTM and ANQGSEA. The CDR3 totals 15 residues. The CDR3 is CSVGDRQGAFDRYTF. In nucleotides, the CDR3 is TGCAGCGTTGGTGATCGACAGGGGGCATTTGATCGCTACACCTTC.

This rearrangement joins TRBV6-4 to TRBJ2-3, with a weak D call TRBD1 (6 bases). Germline values: CDR1 MRHNA, CDR2 SNTAGT. The V end lost 4 bases, the J end lost 2 bases, and 10 bases lay between the germline ends. This CDR3 spans 14 amino acids. As DNA, the CDR3 is TGTGCCAGCAGTGCAGGGGCGCCCACAGATACGCAGTATTTT. Translated: CASSAGAPTDTQYF.